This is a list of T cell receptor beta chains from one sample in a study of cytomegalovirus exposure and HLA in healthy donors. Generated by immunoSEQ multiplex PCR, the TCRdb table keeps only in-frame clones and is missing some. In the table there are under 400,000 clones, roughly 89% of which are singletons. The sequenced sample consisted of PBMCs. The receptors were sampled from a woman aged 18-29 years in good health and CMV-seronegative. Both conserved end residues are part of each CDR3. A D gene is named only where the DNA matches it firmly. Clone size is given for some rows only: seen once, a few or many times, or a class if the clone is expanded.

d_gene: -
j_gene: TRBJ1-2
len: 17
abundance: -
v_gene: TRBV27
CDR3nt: TGTGCCAGCAGTTTATCCGGCAGGGGCGACCCCGACTATGGCTACACCTTC
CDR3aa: CASSLSGRGDPDYGYTF

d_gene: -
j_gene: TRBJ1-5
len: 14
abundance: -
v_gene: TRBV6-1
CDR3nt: TGTGCCAGCAGGGACTATTTGGGGAATCAGCCCCAGCATTTT
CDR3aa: CASRDYLGNQPQHF

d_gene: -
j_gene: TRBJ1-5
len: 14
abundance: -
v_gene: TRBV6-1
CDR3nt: TGTGCCAGCATCACCGGTGGGGGCCCAGAGCCCCAGCATTTT
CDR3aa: CASITGGGPEPQHF

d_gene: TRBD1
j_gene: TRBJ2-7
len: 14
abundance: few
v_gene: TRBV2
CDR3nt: TGTGCCAGCAGGAGGACAGGATCGGATCACGAGCAGTACTTC
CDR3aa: CASRRTGSDHEQYF

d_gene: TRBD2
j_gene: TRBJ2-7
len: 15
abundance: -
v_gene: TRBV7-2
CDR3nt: TGTGCCAGCAGCTCGTATAGCGGGGGTAACTACGAGCAGTACTTC
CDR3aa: CASSSYSGGNYEQYF

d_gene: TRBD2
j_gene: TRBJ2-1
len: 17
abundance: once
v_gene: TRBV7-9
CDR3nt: TGTGCCAGCAGCCCCCGACTAGCGGGCATCTCCTACAATGAGCAGTTCTTC
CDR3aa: CASSPRLAGISYNEQFF

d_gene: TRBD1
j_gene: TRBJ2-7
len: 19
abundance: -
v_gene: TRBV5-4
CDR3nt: TGTGCCAGCAGCCCCTTTGGACAGGGGGTTAGCCGAAGTCCCTACGAGCAGTACTTC
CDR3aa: CASSPFGQGVSRSPYEQYF

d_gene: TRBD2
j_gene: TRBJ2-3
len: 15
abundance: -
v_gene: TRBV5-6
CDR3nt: TGTGCCAGCAGCTTGGCTAGCGGGAGATCAGATACGCAGTATTTT
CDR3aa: CASSLASGRSDTQYF

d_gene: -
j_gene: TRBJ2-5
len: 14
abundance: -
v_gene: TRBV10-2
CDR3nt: TGCGCCAGCAGGGCCGGACTCAGAGGAGAGACCCAGTACTTC
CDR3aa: CASRAGLRGETQYF

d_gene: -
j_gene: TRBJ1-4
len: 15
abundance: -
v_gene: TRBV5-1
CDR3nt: TGCGCCAGCAGCTTGTGGGGCAGCTTAAATGAAAAACTGTTTTTT
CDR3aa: CASSLWGSLNEKLFF

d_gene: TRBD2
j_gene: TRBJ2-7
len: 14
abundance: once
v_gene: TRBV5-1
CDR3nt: TGCGCCAGCAGGGAGGCTAGCGGGACCTACGAGCAGTACTTC
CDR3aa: CASREASGTYEQYF

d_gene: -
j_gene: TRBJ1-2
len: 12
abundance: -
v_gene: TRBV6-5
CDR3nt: TGTGCCAGCGGGCAGGGCGTATATGGCTACACCTTC
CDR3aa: CASGQGVYGYTF

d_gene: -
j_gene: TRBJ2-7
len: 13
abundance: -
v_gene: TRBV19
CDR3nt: TGTGCCAGTAGCGGAATGGGGGCTCCCGAGCAGTACTTC
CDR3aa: CASSGMGAPEQYF

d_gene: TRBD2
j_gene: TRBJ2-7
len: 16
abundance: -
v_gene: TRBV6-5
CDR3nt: TGTGCCAGCAGTTCTCTGACTAGCGGGAGGTTCGACGAGCAGTACTTC
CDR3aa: CASSSLTSGRFDEQYF

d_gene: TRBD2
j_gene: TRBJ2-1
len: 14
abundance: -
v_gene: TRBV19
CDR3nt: TGTGCCAGCCTTATGAGGGGGACTAGTAATGAGCAGTTCTTC
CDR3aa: CASLMRGTSNEQFF